The 27 T cell receptor beta chains given below trace back to one sample, sequenced in a study of T cell changes during pregnancy in multiple sclerosis. Sequencing was performed with immunoSEQ multiplex PCR; in TCRdb, only in-frame clones are kept and a portion is missing. The table shows fewer than 35,000 clones, with about 93% occurring only once. The sample here was CD4+ T cells from peripheral blood mononuclear cells, taken after pregnancy. The source of these receptors is a female donor with multiple sclerosis, enrolled in a pregnancy study.

The chain carries TRBV18 and TRBJ1-1, with a possible D match to TRBD1 (5 bases). The V gene's germline CDR1 is KGHSH and CDR2 LQKENI. This CDR3 has 15 residues. V dropped 3 bases and J dropped 6 bases, with 17 bases sitting between them. CDR3 sequence: CASSPSARVHSEAFF. As DNA, the CDR3 is TGTGCCAGCTCACCTTCCGCCAGGGTTCATTCTGAAGCTTTCTTT.

V gene TRBV6-5 combines with J gene TRBJ2-2, with a tentative D call TRBD2 (6 bases). Trimming took off 7 bases at V and 8 bases at J, with 17 bases between the two ends. From germline, CDR1 is MNHEY and CDR2 SVGAGI. The CDR3 totals 14 residues. The CDR3 nucleotides read TGTGCCAGCACGGGGACTCGGTCCGGGGGGGAGCTGTTTTTT. Amino acids: CASTGTRSGGELFF.

This chain uses TRBV19 with TRBJ1-5; tentatively, D is TRBD1 (6 bases). CDR3 size: 14 residues. Germline V gene data show CDR1 as LNHDA and CDR2 as SQIVND (reference sequence). V was clipped by 4 bases and J by 7 bases, with 14 bases between them. In DNA form, the CDR3 reads TGTGCCAGTAGTACGACAGGTCCCAGCCAGCCCCAGCATTTT. Amino acids: CASSTTGPSQPQHF.

The genes are TRBV6-1 and TRBJ2-1, with TRBD1 as a possible D gene (6 bases). CDR3 length equals 17 residues. Germline V gene sequence: CDR1 MNHNS, CDR2 SASEGT. The ends were cut back, 0 bases at V and 5 bases at J, with 17 bases in the middle. The CDR3 nucleotides are TGTGCCAGCAGTGAAGCGCAGGACAGCCAAACTAACAATGAGCAGTTCTTC. Its protein is CASSEAQDSQTNNEQFF.

The V call is TRBV7-3, the J call TRBJ1-3, with 10 nucleotides matching TRBD1. Germline lookup yields CDR1 SGHTA and CDR2 FQGTGA. The CDR3 sequence is 16 residues long. V shed 5 bases and J 0 bases; nucleotides not matched to a gene: 4. In DNA form, the CDR3 reads TGTGCCAGCAGCCCCGGGACAGGGGACTCTGGAAACACCATATATTTT. Translation: CASSPGTGDSGNTIYF.

A note on this clone: One end of the junction does not line up with germline, which may come from a read error. CDR3 residues: CASSWGQANGQFF. The CDR3 region has the DNA TGCGCCAGCAGCTGGGGACAGGCCAATGGGCAGTTCTTC. The rearrangement uses TRBV5-1 and TRBJ2-1, with 8 bases identical to TRBD1. This CDR3 has 13 amino acids. Germline CDR1 and CDR2: SGHRS and YFSETQ.

This chain uses TRBV6-5 with TRBJ1-2; the match to TRBD1 covers 11 bases. V shed 2 bases and J 5 bases; nucleotides not matched to a gene: 4. Per the germline V gene, CDR1 is MNHEY and CDR2 is SVGAGI. The length of the CDR3 is 15 residues. The CDR3 sequence: CASSYEGQGEYGYTF. The CDR3, as DNA: TGTGCCAGCAGTTACGAGGGACAGGGGGAGTATGGCTACACCTTC.

The gene calls are TRBV7-2 and TRBJ1-2; D is perhaps TRBD1 (6 bases). The CDR3 runs to 15 residues. V was pared by 4 bases and J by 4 bases, with 16 bases between. Germline V gene data show CDR1 as SGHTA and CDR2 as FQGNSA. CDR3 in DNA: TGTGCCAGCAGCTCGTACAGGGTCCCGTCCTATGGCTACACCTTC. Encoded protein: CASSSYRVPSYGYTF. Drawing the rest from reference TRBV7-2 and TRBJ1-2, the complete variable domain is GAGVSQSPSNKVTEKGKDVELRCDPISGHTALYWYRQSLGQGLEFLIYFQGNSAPDKSGLPSDRFSAERTGGSVSTLTIQRTQQEDSAVYLCASSSYRVPSYGYTFGSGTRLTVV.

This clone showed up just once. The gene calls are TRBV7-9 and TRBJ2-1; 8 bases map to TRBD1. Germline V gives CDR1 SEHNR, CDR2 FQNEAQ (reference sequence). The CDR3 has 15 amino acids. V lost 5 bases and J lost 7; bases outside the gene matches: 10. Written as DNA, the CDR3 is TGTGCCAGCAGCCCGGGGGCAGGGGGCTTGAATGAGCAGTTCTTC. Amino acids: CASSPGAGGLNEQFF. The whole variable domain, remainder taken from reference TRBV7-9 and TRBJ2-1, is DTGVSQNPRHKITKRGQNVTFRCDPISEHNRLYWYRQTLGQGPEFLTYFQNEAQLEKSRLLSDRFSAERPKGSFSTLEIQRTEQGDSAMYLCASSPGAGGLNEQFFGPGTRLTVL.

The chain recombines TRBV30 with TRBJ1-4; D is possibly TRBD1 (6 bases). CDR1 and CDR2 from the germline V gene are GTSNPN and SVGIG (reference sequence). There are 13 residues in the CDR3. The V and J ends lost 3 bases and 13 bases respectively, with 18 bases between them. The CDR3 loop is CAWSPSKQGILFF. The CDR3, as DNA: TGTGCCTGGAGCCCATCCAAACAGGGTATACTGTTTTTT.

This chain connects TRBV19 to TRBJ1-1; D possibly corresponds to TRBD1 (5 bases). The CDR3 spans 13 residues. V shed 6 bases and J shed 3 bases, with 11 bases lying between them. The germline gives CDR1 LNHDA, CDR2 SQIVND (reference sequence). CDR3 sequence: CASSIQVDTEAFF. DNA of the CDR3: TGTGCCAGTAGCATACAGGTCGACACTGAAGCTTTCTTT.

This chain uses TRBV20-1 with TRBJ2-5, with D hard to call. The CDR3 sequence is 11 residues long. Trimming took off 6 bases at V and 7 bases at J, with 12 bases between the two ends. The germline V gene encodes CDR1 DFQATT and CDR2 SNEGSKA (reference sequence). CDR3 loop: CSANLSPTQYF. The CDR3 coding sequence is TGCAGTGCGAATCTTAGTCCGACCCAGTACTTC.

The chain uses TRBV5-4 and TRBJ1-4; 8 nucleotides match TRBD1. Per the germline V gene, CDR1 is SGHNT and CDR2 is YYREEE (reference sequence). The CDR3 loop spans 14 amino acids. The V gene end was trimmed by 4 bases and the J gene end by 8 bases; junction bases not matched to a gene: 7. The CDR3 nucleotides read TGTGCCAGCAGCCTTCAGGGGGCCGGGGAAAAACTGTTTTTT. Translation: CASSLQGAGEKLFF.

This clone was recorded once. The chain uses TRBV28 and TRBJ1-3; D remains unclear. Trimming shortened V by 7 bases and J by 2 bases, and 21 bases separated the two germline ends. Per germline, CDR1 MDHEN and CDR2 SYDVKM. This CDR3 contains 17 residues. CDR3 DNA sequence: TGTGCCAGCACTACCCTCCCTCAAACCCAACCTGGAAACACCATATATTTT. This gives the protein CASTTLPQTQPGNTIYF.

The chain employs TRBV19 and TRBJ2-7; 9 nucleotides align to TRBD1. This CDR3 comprises 15 residues. The germline gives CDR1 LNHDA, CDR2 SQIVND (reference sequence). With 6 bases clipped from V and 4 bases from J, the junction kept 10 bases outside the gene matches. For the CDR3, the DNA is TGTGCCAGTAGCCCGCCGGGACAGGGTAAATACGAGCAGTACTTC. Its translation is CASSPPGQGKYEQYF.

The V gene is TRBV5-1, the J gene TRBJ1-5, with unresolved D. The germline V gene encodes CDR1 SGHRS and CDR2 YFSETQ. CDR3 length: 15 residues. V lost 4 bases and J 3 bases, leaving 14 bases between the germline ends. The CDR3 DNA sequence: TGCGCCAGCAGCCCCGGAGGTAGAGACAATCAGCCCCAGCATTTT. Translated: CASSPGGRDNQPQHF.

This chain joins TRBV25-1 and TRBJ1-1; D may be TRBD1 (5 bases). Per germline, CDR1 MGHDK and CDR2 SYGVNS. V lost 6 bases and J lost 1, with 15 bases in between. The CDR3 covers 15 residues. DNA for the CDR3: TGTGCCAGCAGGGACTCGTGGGGGGGGAACACTGAAGCTTTCTTT. This encodes CASRDSWGGNTEAFF.

In its sample, this clone was seen once. The V call is TRBV7-9, the J call TRBJ2-7; 10 nucleotides match TRBD2. The trim removed 10 bases at V and 4 bases at J, leaving 7 bases unmatched. The CDR3 spans 13 residues. CDR1 SEHNR and CDR2 FQNEAQ come from the germline V gene (reference sequence). The CDR3 region is CATTSGEEYEQYF. As DNA, the CDR3 is TGTGCCACCACTAGCGGGGAAGAATACGAGCAGTACTTC.

This chain uses TRBV30 with TRBJ2-1; 7 bases are a match to TRBD1. The CDR3 totals 13 residues. From germline, CDR1 is GTSNPN and CDR2 SVGIG (reference sequence). The junction had 7 bases not matched to a gene; V was cut back by 6 bases and J by 5 bases. The CDR3 DNA sequence: TGTGCCTGTATAGGGGACAGCAACAATGAGCAGTTCTTC. This codes for CACIGDSNNEQFF.

V and J are TRBV5-6 and TRBJ1-2, with D possibly TRBD1 on 5 matching bases. The germline gives CDR1 SGHDT, CDR2 YYEEEE. Trimming shortened V by 0 bases and J by 8 bases, and 17 bases separated the two germline ends. The length of the CDR3 is 15 residues. The CDR3 is CASSLDAGLGYGYTF. The CDR3 DNA is TGTGCCAGCAGCTTGGATGCGGGACTGGGGTACGGCTACACCTTC.

The chain combines TRBV15 with TRBJ2-1; 8 nucleotides match TRBD2. J lost 4 bases, V lost 3 bases, and 11 bases had no gene match. The germline V gene encodes CDR1 LNHNV and CDR2 YYDKDF (reference sequence). The CDR3 runs 17 residues. The DNA of the CDR3 is TGTGCCACCAGCAGTACCCGGGCGAGCGGGGGATACAATGAGCAGTTCTTC. Translation gives CATSSTRASGGYNEQFF.

The J gene is TRBJ2-5, the V gene TRBV19; no clear D. Trimming cost V 4 bases and J 3 bases, with 9 bases left between them. This CDR3 is 13 amino acids long. Germline V gene sequence: CDR1 LNHDA, CDR2 SQIVND (reference sequence). The CDR3 spells CASSRQVEETQYF. The CDR3 nucleotides read TGTGCCAGTAGTAGGCAGGTGGAAGAGACCCAGTACTTC.

The chain links TRBV29-1 to TRBJ2-3, with TRBD2 matching 8 bases. The CDR3 sequence is 14 residues long. Germline V CDR1 and CDR2: SQVTM, ANQGSEA. J lost 5 bases, V lost 4 bases, and 8 bases had no gene match. The CDR3 reads CSVVPLREVDTQYF. CDR3 coding DNA: TGCAGCGTTGTCCCGTTGCGGGAGGTAGATACGCAGTATTTT.

This CDR3 reads CSSLGAAGRGYEQYF. The CDR3 DNA reads as TGCAGCTCCCTGGGAGCGGCGGGACGGGGCTACGAGCAGTACTTC. The chain joins TRBV29-1 to TRBJ2-7, with D possibly matching TRBD2 (6 bases). This CDR3 contains 15 residues. Germline-derived CDR1 and CDR2 are SQVTM and ANQGSEA. V was clipped by 8 bases and J by 3 bases, with 23 bases between them.

The chain has TRBV4-3 and TRBJ2-3; 7 bases map to TRBD2. The length of the CDR3 is 15 residues. V dropped 5 bases and J dropped 1; count of bases not matched to a gene: 6. CDR1 LGHNA and CDR2 YSLEER come from the germline V gene. CDR3 DNA sequence: TGCGCCAGCAGCTCACTCAGCGGGGGCACAGATACGCAGTATTTT. It is translated as CASSSLSGGTDTQYF.

This clone was observed once. The chain joins TRBV5-4 to TRBJ2-3; D is perhaps TRBD2 (7 bases). V was cut by 1 base and J by 3 bases, with 12 bases left in between. Germline CDR1 SGHNT, CDR2 YYREEE (reference sequence). The CDR3 sequence is 15 residues long. The CDR3 nucleotides are TGTGCCAGCAGCTTGCAACAGGGAGGGACAGATACGCAGTATTTT. Translating it yields CASSLQQGGTDTQYF.

The rearrangement uses TRBV4-1 and TRBJ2-1; 15 bases line up with TRBD2. Germline CDR1 MGHRA, CDR2 YSYEKL. This CDR3 spans 17 amino acids. The J segment lost 7 bases and the V segment lost 4 bases, leaving 8 bases of the junction unmatched. Here the CDR3 reads CASSPNGLAGGRNEQFF. The CDR3 DNA reads as TGCGCCAGCAGCCCGAATGGACTAGCGGGGGGGCGTAATGAGCAGTTCTTC.